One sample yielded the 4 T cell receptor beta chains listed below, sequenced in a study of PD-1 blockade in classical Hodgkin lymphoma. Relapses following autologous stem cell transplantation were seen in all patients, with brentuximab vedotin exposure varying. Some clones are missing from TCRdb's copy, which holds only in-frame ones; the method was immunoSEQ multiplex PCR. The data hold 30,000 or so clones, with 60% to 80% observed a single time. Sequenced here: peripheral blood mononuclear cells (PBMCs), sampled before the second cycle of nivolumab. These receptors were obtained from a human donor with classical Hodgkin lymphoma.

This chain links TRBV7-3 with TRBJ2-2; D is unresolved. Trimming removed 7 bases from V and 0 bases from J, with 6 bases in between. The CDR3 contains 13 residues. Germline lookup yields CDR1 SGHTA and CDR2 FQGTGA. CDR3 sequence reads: CASTGPNTGELFF. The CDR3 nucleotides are TGTGCCAGCACCGGCCCGAACACCGGGGAGCTGTTTTTT.

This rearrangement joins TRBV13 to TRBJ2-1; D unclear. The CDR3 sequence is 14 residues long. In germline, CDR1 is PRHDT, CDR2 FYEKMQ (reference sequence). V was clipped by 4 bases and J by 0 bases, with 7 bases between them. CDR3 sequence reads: CASSSRGSYNEQFF. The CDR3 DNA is TGTGCCAGCAGCTCCCGTGGCTCCTACAATGAGCAGTTCTTC.

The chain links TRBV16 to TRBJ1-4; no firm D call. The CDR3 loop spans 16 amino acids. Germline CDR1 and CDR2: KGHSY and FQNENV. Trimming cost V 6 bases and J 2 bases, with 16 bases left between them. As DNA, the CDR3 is TGTGCCAGCAGTCGAAACCGGGGAAGGACTAATGAAAAACTGTTTTTT. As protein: CASSRNRGRTNEKLFF.

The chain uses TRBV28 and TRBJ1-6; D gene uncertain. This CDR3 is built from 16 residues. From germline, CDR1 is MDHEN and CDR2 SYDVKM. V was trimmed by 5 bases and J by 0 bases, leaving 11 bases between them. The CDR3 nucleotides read TGTGCCAGCAGTGCAGGATTCAGCTCCTATAATTCACCCCTCCACTTT. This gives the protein CASSAGFSSYNSPLHF.